This T cell receptor beta chain is drawn from a study of OX40 agonist ivuxolimab in advanced cancers. About the full investigation: Ivuxolimab was a fully human IgG2 agonistic monoclonal antibody targeting the costimulatory receptor OX40 (CD134). Intravenous ivuxolimab was administered to patients every 2 weeks at six dose levels: 0.01, 0.1, 0.3, 1.5, 3 and 10 mg/kg. A male proportion of roughly 85% and a mean age of roughly 58 years, ranging from 23 to 79, were recorded for the dose-escalation cohort. The point of sequencing TCRbeta in the periphery was to test whether ivuxolimab changed TCR sequence diversity and drove clonal T-cell expansion. Of the approximately 50 patients in dose escalation, 19 had hepatocellular carcinoma, some 15 had melanoma, 9 had renal cell carcinoma and 9 had head and neck cancer. Partial responses occurred in three dose-escalation patients: two with cutaneous melanoma and one with hepatocellular carcinoma. The paper covers the monotherapy dose-escalation part of the phase I ivuxolimab trial, which included N of about 50 patients. Patients were allowed to have had prior anti-PD-1, anti-PD-L1 or anti-CTLA-4 therapy, and approximately 40% of the dose-escalation patients had previously received checkpoint inhibitors. Broad study findings and their caveats: On average, CD8+ T cells showed more expanded clones than CD4+ T cells after ivuxolimab. At doses of 0.1 to 3.0 mg/kg, clonal expansion of both CD4+ and CD8+ T cells in blood was seen between baseline and week 6. The antigen specificity of the peripheral T cells that underwent clonal expansion was not determined. Low levels of normalized T-cell clonal expansion were also seen in some nonresponding patients. In the 0.1-3.0 mg/kg groups, partial responders had among the lowest normalized peripheral clonal expansion, particularly in CD8+ T cells.

Genomic DNA was isolated from the sorted cells so that the TCRbeta CDR3 region could be sequenced. TCRbeta CDR3 regions were sequenced using the immunoSEQ Assay. The table was pulled from immuneACCESS by TCRdb, which kept in-frame rearrangements only. Such tables lose some clones; where checked, under half of the loss comes from unresolved V genes, and the rest has no known cause. The sample data list tens of thousands of clones, and approximately 92% of these were observed just once. The ten largest account for approximately 0.32% of the sample. Patients with autoimmune disease history or receiving systemic immunosuppression were excluded from the trial. In every dose cohort, peripheral blood was drawn for TCR sequencing at baseline, cycle 4 day 1, and cycle 7 day 1. Samples came from an open-label, multicenter, first-in-human phase I dose-escalation trial of ivuxolimab. Adults with locally advanced or metastatic melanoma, renal cell, hepatocellular, or head and neck squamous cell carcinoma were enrolled in the trial. Before TCR sequencing, CD4+ T cells and CD8+ T cells were sorted from peripheral blood as separate populations.

Per the germline V gene, SGHRS is the CDR1 and YFSETQ is the CDR2. The CDR3 runs 16 residues from the cysteine to the phenylalanine. Just CDR3 DNA is preserved here, 48 bases in frame from base 1. The V end loses 0 bases and the J end loses 1 base, and a stretch of 14 bases separates them. This clone came up once. Its antigen is unknown. Base-call qualities are not available, and no considerably larger clone is one nucleotide away. Recombination connected TRBV5-1 to TRBJ2-7; tentative D gene TRBD2, with 6 bases matching. The sequences come from CD4+ or CD8+ T cells sorted from blood, collected in a trial of the OX40 agonist ivuxolimab. The clonotype originates from an adult with an advanced solid tumor such as melanoma, head and neck, liver or kidney cancer. The CDR3 here reads CASSLAGRGTSYEQYF. The DNA is as follows: TGCGCCAGCAGCTTGGCCGGGCGGGGAACGTCCTACGAGCAGTACTTC.